This T cell receptor (beta chain) was captured in a study of shared clonotypes between healthy human individuals. The study, taken as a whole, reports: A limitation of the genetic and exposure-history diversity represented arose from few donors. Measured sharing among donors was expected to vary with sequencing depth.

All of the donors resided in Nashville, Tennessee, and each was a Caucasian adult. Deletions cut 0 bases from V and 7 bases from J, with 11 bases between. This CDR3 has 13 amino acids. CDR1 and CDR2 (germline): SGHNT, YYREEE (reference sequence). The table lists this clone with a count of one. Its cognate antigen is unknown. Assay used: immunoSEQ multiplex PCR; TCRdb lists only in-frame clones, some missing. Among about 490,000 clones listed, about 79% were seen once. The receptor's source is a woman aged 40 to 50 in good health. Some clones in this sample may be carry-over from other donors' samples. The sample comprised PBMCs. This chain uses TRBV5-4 with TRBJ2-7, with a possible D match to TRBD1 (6 bases). CDR3: CASSLGGHREQYF. CDR3 nucleotide sequence: TGTGCCAGCAGCTTGGGGGGACACCGGGAGCAGTACTTC.